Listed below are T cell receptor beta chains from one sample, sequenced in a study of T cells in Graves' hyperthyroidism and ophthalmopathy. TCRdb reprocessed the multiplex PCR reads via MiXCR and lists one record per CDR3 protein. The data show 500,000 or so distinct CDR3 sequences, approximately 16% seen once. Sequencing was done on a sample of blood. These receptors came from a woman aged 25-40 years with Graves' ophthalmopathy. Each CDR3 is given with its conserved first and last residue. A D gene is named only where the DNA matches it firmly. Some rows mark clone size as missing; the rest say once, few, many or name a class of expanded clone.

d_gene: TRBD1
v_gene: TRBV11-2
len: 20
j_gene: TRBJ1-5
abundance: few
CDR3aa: CASSLFEAGTGPYSNQPQHF
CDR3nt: TGTGCCAGCAGCTTATTCGAAGCCGGGACAGGACCTTATAGCAATCAGCCCCAGCATTTT

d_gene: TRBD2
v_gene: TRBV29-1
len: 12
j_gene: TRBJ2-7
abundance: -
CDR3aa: CSVSASGYEQYF
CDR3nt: TGCAGCGTGAGCGCTAGCGGCTACGAGCAGTACTTC

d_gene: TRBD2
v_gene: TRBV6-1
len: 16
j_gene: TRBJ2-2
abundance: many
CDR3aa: CASSERAGGRSGELFF
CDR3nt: TGTGCCAGCAGTGAAAGGGCGGGAGGCCGCTCCGGGGAGCTGTTTTTT

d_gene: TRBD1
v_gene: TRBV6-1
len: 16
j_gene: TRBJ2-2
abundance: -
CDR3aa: CASSERTGGLRGELFF
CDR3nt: TGTGCCAGCAGTGAAAGGACAGGGGGCTTGAGAGGGGAGCTGTTTTTT

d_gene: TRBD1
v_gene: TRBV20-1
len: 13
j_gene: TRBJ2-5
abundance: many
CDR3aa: CSGTTGYQETQYF
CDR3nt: TGCAGTGGGACGACAGGGTACCAAGAGACCCAGTACTTC

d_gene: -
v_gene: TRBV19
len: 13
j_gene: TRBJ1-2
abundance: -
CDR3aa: CASSMELFYGYTF
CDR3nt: TGTGCCAGTAGTATGGAGCTTTTCTATGGCTACACCTTC

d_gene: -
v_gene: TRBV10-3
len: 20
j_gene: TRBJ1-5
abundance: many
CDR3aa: CAISESGFDQNLPKYQPQHF
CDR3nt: TGTGCCATCAGTGAGTCAGGATTTGACCAGAACCTACCAAAATATCAGCCCCAGCATTTT

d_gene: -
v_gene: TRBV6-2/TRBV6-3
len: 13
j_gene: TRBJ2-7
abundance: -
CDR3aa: CASIAASSYEQYF
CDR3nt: TGTGCCAGCATAGCAGCGAGCTCCTACGAGCAGTACTTC

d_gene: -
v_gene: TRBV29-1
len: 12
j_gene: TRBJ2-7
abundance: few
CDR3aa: CSVRESSYEQYF
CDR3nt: TGCAGCGTTCGTGAGAGCTCCTACGAGCAGTACTTC

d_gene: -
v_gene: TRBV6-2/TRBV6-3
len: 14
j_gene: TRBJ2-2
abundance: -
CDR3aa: CASSYSENTGELFF
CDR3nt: TGTGCCAGCAGTTACTCAGAGAACACCGGGGAGCTGTTTTTT

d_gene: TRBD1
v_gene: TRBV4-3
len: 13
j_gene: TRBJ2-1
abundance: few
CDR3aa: CASSLMTGDEQFF
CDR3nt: TGCGCCAGCAGCCTAATGACAGGGGATGAGCAGTTCTTC

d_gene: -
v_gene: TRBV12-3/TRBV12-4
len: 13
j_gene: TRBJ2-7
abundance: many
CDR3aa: CASRVADSYEQYF
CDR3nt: TGTGCCAGCAGGGTGGCAGACAGCTACGAGCAGTACTTC

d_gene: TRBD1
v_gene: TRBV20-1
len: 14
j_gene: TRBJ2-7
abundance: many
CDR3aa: CSASETGPSYEQYF
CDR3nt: TGCAGTGCTAGTGAGACAGGGCCATCCTACGAGCAGTACTTC

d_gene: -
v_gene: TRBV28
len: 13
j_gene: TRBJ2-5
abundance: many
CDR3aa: CASSSSHQETQYF
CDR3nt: TGTGCCAGCAGTTCGTCGCACCAAGAGACCCAGTACTTC

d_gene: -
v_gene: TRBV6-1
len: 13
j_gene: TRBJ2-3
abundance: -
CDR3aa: CASTLGLTDTQYF
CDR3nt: TGTGCCAGCACCCTGGGCCTCACAGATACGCAGTATTTT

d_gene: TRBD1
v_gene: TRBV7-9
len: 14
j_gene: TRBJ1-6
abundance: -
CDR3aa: CASSPVTGESPLHF
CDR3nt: TGTGCCAGCAGCCCGGTAACAGGGGAGTCACCCCTCCACTTT

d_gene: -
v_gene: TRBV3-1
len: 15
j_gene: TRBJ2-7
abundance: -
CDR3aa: CASSQVPGAAYEQYF
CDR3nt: TGTGCCAGCAGCCAAGTCCCGGGGGCGGCCTACGAGCAGTACTTC

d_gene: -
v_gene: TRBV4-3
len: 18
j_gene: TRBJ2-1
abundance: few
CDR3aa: CASSQGWFRNSSYNEQFF
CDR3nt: TGCGCCAGCAGCCAAGGGTGGTTTCGGAACAGCTCCTACAATGAGCAGTTCTTC

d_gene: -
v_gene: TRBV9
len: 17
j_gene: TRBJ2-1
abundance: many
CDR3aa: CASSVGGRREFYNEQFF
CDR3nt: TGTGCCAGCAGCGTAGGAGGTAGGAGGGAGTTTTACAATGAGCAGTTCTTC

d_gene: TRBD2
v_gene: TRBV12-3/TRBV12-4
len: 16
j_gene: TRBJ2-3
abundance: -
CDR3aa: CASSLSRLALTDTQYF
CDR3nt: TGTGCCAGCAGTTTGTCCCGACTAGCGCTCACAGATACGCAGTATTTT

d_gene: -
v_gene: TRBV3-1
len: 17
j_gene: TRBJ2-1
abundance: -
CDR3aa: CASSFEGIEVSYNEQFF
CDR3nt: TGTGCCAGCAGCTTTGAGGGTATAGAGGTCTCTTACAATGAGCAGTTCTTC

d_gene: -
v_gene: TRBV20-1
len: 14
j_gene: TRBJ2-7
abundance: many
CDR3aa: CSASPTTGGYEQYF
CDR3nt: TGCAGTGCTAGTCCAACGACAGGCGGCTACGAGCAGTACTTC

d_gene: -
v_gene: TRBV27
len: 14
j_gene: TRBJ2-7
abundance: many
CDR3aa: CASSPRTGWSEQYF
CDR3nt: TGTGCCAGCAGTCCCCGGACGGGGTGGAGCGAGCAGTACTTC

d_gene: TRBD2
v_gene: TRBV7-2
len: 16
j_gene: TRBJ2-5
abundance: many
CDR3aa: CASSLTAGALQETQYF
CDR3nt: TGTGCCAGCAGCTTAACAGCGGGAGCACTTCAAGAGACCCAGTACTTC

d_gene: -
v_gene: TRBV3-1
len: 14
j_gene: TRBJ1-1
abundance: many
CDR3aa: CASSQELANTEAFF
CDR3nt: TGTGCCAGCAGCCAAGAACTGGCGAACACTGAAGCTTTCTTT

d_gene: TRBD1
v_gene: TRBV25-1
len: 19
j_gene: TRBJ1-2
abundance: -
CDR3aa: CASSASLLGGPVPNYGYTF
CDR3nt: TGTGCCAGCAGTGCCTCCCTCCTAGGGGGCCCCGTTCCTAACTATGGCTACACCTTC

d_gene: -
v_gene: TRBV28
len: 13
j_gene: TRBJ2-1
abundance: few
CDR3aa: CASSFMGADEQFF
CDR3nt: TGTGCCAGCAGTTTTATGGGAGCGGATGAGCAGTTCTTC

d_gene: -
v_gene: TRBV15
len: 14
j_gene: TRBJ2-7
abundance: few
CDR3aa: CATSREFSPYEQYF
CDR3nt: TGTGCCACCAGCAGAGAATTTTCGCCCTACGAGCAGTACTTC

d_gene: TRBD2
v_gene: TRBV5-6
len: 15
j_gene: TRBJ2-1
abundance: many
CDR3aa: CASSVPSGPYNEQFF
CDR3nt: TGTGCCAGCAGCGTCCCTAGCGGACCCTACAATGAGCAGTTCTTC

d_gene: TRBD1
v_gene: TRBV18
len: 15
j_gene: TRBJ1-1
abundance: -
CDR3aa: CASSPARGLHTEAFF
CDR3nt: TGTGCCAGCTCACCAGCCAGGGGGCTGCACACTGAAGCTTTCTTT

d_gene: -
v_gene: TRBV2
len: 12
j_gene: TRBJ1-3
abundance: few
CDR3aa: CAGGTFGNTIYF
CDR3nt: TGTGCCGGGGGGACGTTTGGAAACACCATATATTTT

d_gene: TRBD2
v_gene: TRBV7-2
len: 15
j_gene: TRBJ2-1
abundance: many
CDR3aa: CASSYGGGRRNEQFF
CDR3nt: TGTGCCAGCAGCTACGGAGGCGGGAGAAGGAATGAGCAGTTCTTC

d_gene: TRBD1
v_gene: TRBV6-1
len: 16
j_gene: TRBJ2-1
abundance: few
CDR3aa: CASSEDWDRVYNEQFF
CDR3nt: TGTGCCAGCAGTGAAGACTGGGACAGGGTCTACAATGAGCAGTTCTTC

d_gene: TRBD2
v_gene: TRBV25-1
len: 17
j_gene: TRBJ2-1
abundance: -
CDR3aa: CASSERAVAGSYNEQFF
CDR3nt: TGTGCCAGCAGTGAAAGGGCGGTAGCGGGCTCCTACAATGAGCAGTTCTTC

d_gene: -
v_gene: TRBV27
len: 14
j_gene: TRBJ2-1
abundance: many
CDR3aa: CASSSNGLYNEQFF
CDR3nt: TGTGCCAGCAGTTCGAACGGACTCTACAATGAGCAGTTCTTC

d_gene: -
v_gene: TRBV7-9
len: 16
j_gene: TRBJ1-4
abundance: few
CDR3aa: CASSPTGLRGGEKLFF
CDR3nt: TGTGCCAGCAGCCCTACAGGGCTGCGCGGAGGGGAAAAACTGTTTTTT

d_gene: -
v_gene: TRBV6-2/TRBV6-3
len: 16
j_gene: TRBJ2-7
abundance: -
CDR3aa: CASSAWGRFLSGEQYF
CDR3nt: TGTGCCAGCAGCGCCTGGGGTCGGTTCCTCTCGGGGGAGCAGTACTTC

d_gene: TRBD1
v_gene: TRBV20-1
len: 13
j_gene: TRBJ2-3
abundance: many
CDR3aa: CSAGTGSTDTQYF
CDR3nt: TGCAGTGCCGGGACAGGGAGCACAGATACGCAGTATTTT

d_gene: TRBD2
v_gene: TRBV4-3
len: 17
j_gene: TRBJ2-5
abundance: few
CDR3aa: CASSLGRRLAGQETQYF
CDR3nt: TGCGCCAGCAGCCTAGGCAGAAGACTAGCGGGCCAAGAGACCCAGTACTTC

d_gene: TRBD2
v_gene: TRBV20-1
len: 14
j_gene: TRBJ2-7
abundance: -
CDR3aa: CSAPMTSSAYEQYF
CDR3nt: TGCAGTGCTCCGATGACTAGCTCTGCCTACGAGCAGTACTTC

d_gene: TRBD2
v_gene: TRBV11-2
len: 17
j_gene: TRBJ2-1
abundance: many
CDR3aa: CASSSGTSGRAINEQFF
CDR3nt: TGTGCCAGCAGCTCGGGGACTAGCGGGAGGGCGATCAATGAGCAGTTCTTC

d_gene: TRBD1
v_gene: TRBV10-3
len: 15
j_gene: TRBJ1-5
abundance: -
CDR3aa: CAIRSDRGDNQPQHF
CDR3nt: TGTGCCATCAGGTCGGACAGGGGTGACAATCAGCCCCAGCATTTT

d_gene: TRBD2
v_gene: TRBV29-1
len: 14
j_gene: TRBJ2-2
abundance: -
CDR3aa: CSVDVAGITGELFF
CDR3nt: TGCAGCGTTGATGTAGCGGGAATCACCGGGGAGCTGTTTTTT

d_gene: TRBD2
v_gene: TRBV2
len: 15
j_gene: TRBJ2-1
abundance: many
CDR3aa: CASGDPQSGSHEQFF
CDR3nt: TGTGCCAGCGGGGACCCCCAGAGCGGGAGTCATGAGCAGTTCTTC

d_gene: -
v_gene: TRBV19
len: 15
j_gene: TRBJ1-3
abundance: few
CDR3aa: CASTRGGNSGNTIYF
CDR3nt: TGTGCCAGTACCAGAGGGGGGAACTCTGGAAACACCATATATTTT

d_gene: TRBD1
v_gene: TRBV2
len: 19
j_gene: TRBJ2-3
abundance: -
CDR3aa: CAISVTPTGGFGGADTQYF
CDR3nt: TGTGCCATCAGTGTAACCCCGACAGGGGGCTTCGGGGGAGCAGATACGCAGTATTTT

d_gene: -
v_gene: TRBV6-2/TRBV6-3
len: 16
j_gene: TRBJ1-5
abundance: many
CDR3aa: CASSYSIQGPRQPQHF
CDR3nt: TGTGCCAGCAGTTACTCGATTCAAGGGCCTCGTCAGCCCCAGCATTTT

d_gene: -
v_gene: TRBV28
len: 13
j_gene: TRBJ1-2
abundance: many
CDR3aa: CASSEGGNYGYTF
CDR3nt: TGTGCCAGCAGTGAAGGGGGAAACTATGGCTACACCTTC

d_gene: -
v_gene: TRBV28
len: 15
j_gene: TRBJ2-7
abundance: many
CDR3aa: CASSLSVRSSYEQYF
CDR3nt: TGTGCCAGCAGTTTGTCGGTCAGAAGCTCCTACGAGCAGTACTTC

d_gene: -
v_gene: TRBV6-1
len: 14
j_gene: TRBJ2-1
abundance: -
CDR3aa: CASTPEGGGDEQFF
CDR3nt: TGTGCCAGTACCCCAGAGGGAGGAGGGGATGAGCAGTTCTTC

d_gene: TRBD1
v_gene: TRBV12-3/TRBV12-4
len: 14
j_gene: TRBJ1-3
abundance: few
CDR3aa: CASSRQGTGNTIYF
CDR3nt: TGTGCCAGCAGTCGACAGGGAACTGGAAACACCATATATTTT

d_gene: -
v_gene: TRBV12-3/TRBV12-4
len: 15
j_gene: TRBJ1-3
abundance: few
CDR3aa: CASSPITNSGNTIYF
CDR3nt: TGTGCCAGCAGTCCAATCACTAACTCTGGAAACACCATATATTTT

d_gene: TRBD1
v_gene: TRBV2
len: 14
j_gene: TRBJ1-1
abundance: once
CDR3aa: CASTDRGDGTEAFF
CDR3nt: TGTGCCAGCACGGACAGGGGCGACGGGACTGAAGCTTTCTTT

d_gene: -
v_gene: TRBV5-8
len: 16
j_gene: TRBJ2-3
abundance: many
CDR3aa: CASSLDVRSFSDTQYF
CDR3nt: TGTGCCAGCAGCTTGGACGTACGTTCGTTTTCAGATACGCAGTATTTT

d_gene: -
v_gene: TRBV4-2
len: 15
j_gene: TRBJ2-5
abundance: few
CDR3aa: CASSLGLADKETQYF
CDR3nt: TGTGCCAGCAGCCTCGGTTTAGCGGATAAAGAGACCCAGTACTTC

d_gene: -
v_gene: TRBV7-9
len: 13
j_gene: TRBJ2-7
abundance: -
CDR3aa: CASNAGASYEQYF
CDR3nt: TGTGCCAGCAATGCAGGGGCCTCCTACGAGCAGTACTTC